The entry below gives a single T cell receptor (beta chain) sequence along with its context. TCRdb ran MiXCR on the 5' RACE reads and lists one entry per CDR3 protein. The sample has 550,000 or so distinct CDR3 sequences, about 19% seen once. The data were obtained in a study of T cells after yellow fever vaccination. Germline loops: CDR1 LNHNV, CDR2 YYDKDF (reference sequence). This CDR3 contains 16 residues. Trimming took 0 bases from V and 3 from J, leaving 15 bases between them. Here the sequenced sample was PBMCs, taken 15 days after the yellow fever booster vaccination. The origin of this receptor is a man aged 25 to 40 who received the YFV17D yellow fever vaccine. The chain joins TRBV15 to TRBJ2-7; possibly TRBD1 or TRBD2 for D (5 bases each). The CDR3 here is CATSRDFGTAFYEQYF. The CDR3, as DNA: TGTGCCACCAGCAGAGATTTTGGGACGGCTTTCTACGAGCAGTACTTC.